This TCR beta chain was identified during a study of blood T cells in healthy people across ages. Losses at the gene ends were 8 bases for V and 4 bases for J; bases not matched to a gene: 15. This CDR3 spans 16 amino acids. Per germline, CDR1 MDHEN and CDR2 SYDVKM. A second PCR of 7 to 11 cycles used a sample-barcoded 5' primer and a J-beta primer mix. TCRdb re-analysed the 5' RACE reads in MiXCR, keeping a single row per CDR3 protein. The data contain about 800,000 distinct CDR3 sequences, around a quarter of them singletons. Per sample, a minimum of 6 million PBMCs were isolated. The same data also contributed to another study, on T cells of mothers and their children.

The receptor comes from a boy aged 10-17 years in good health. The gene calls are TRBV28 and TRBJ2-7; 9 bases line up with TRBD2. Sequencing input: blood. CDR3 coding DNA: TGTGCCAGCGGACAGCGGGAAATAGCGGGAGAATACGAGCAGTACTTC. Protein: CASGQREIAGEYEQYF.